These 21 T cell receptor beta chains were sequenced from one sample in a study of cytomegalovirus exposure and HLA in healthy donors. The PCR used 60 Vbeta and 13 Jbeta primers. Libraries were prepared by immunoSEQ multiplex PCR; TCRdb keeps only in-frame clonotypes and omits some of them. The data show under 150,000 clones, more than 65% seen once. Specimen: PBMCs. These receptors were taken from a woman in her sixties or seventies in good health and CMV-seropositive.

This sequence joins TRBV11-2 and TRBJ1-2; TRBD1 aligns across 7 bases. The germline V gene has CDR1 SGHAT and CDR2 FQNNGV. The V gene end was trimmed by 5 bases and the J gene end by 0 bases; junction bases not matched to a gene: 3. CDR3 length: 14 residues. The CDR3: CASSRDRTNYGYTF. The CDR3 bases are TGTGCCAGCAGCCGGGACAGAACTAACTATGGCTACACCTTC.

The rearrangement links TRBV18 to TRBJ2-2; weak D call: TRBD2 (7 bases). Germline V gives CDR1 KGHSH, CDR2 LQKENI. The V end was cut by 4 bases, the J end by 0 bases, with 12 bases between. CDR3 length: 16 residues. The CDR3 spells CASSLGGASNTGELFF. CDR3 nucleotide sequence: TGTGCCAGCTCACTAGGGGGGGCATCGAACACCGGGGAGCTGTTTTTT.

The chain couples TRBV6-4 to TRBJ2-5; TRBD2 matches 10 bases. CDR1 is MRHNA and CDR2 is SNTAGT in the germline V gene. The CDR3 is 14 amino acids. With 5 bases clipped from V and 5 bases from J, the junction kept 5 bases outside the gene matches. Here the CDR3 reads CASSYVAGGETQYF. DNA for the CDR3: TGTGCCAGCAGTTATGTAGCGGGAGGCGAGACCCAGTACTTC.

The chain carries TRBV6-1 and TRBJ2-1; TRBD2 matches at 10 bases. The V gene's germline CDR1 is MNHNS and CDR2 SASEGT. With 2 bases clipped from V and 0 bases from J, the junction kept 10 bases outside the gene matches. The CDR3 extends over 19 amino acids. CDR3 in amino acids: CASSEFPAGGLGSYNEQFF. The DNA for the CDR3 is TGTGCCAGCAGTGAATTCCCAGCGGGGGGGCTTGGCTCCTACAATGAGCAGTTCTTC.

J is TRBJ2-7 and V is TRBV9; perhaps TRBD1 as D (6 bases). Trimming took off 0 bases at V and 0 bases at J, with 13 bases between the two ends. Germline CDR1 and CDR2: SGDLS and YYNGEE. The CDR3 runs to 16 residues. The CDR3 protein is CASSVVSGATSYEQYF. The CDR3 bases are TGTGCCAGCAGCGTAGTTTCAGGGGCGACCTCCTACGAGCAGTACTTC. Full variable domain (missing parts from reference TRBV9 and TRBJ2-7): DSGVTQTPKHLITATGQRVTLRCSPRSGDLSVYWYQQSLDQGLQFLIQYYNGEERAKGNILERFSAQQFPDLHSELNLSSLELGDSALYFCASSVVSGATSYEQYFGPGTRLTVT.

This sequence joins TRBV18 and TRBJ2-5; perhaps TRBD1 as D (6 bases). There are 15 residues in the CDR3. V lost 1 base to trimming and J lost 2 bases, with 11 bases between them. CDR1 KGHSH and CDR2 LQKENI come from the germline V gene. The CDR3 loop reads CASSPLDSPQETQYF. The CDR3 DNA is TGTGCCAGCTCACCACTGGACAGTCCTCAAGAGACCCAGTACTTC.

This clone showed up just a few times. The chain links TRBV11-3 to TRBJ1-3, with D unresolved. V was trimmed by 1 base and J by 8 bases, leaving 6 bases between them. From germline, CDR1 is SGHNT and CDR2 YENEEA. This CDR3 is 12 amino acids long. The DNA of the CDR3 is TGTGCCAGCAGCTTAGGCGGGGACACCATATATTTT. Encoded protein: CASSLGGDTIYF. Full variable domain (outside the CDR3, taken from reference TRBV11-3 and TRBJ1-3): EAGVVQSPRYKIIEKKQPVAFWCNPISGHNTLYWYLQNLGQGPELLIRYENEEAVDDSQLPKDRFSAERLKGVDSTLKIQPAELGDSAVYLCASSLGGDTIYFGEGSWLTVV.

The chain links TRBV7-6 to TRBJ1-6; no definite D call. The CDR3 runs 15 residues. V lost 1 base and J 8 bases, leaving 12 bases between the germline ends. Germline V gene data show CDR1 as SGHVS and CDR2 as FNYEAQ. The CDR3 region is CASSLVGVADSPLHF. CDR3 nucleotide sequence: TGTGCCAGCAGCTTAGTGGGAGTTGCGGATTCACCCCTCCACTTT.

The CDR3 DNA follows: TGTGCCAGTAGTATCCCGGGGGGCGGGGAGACCCAGTACTTC. Translating gives CASSIPGGGETQYF. V and J are TRBV19 and TRBJ2-5; weak D call: TRBD2 (7 bases). Trimming cost V 3 bases and J 5 bases, with 13 bases left between them. The length of the CDR3 is 14 residues. Germline V gives CDR1 LNHDA, CDR2 SQIVND (reference sequence).

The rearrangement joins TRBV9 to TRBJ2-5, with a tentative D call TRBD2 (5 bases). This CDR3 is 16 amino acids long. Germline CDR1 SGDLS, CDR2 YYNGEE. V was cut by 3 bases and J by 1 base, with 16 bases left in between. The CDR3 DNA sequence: TGTGCCAGCAGCGAGTCGGCGGTGGACTCCCAAGAGACCCAGTACTTC. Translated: CASSESAVDSQETQYF.

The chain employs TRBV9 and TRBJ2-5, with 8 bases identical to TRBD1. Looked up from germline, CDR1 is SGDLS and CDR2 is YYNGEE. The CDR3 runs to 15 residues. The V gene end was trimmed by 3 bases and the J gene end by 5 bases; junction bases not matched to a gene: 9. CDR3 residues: CASSERTGYWETQYF. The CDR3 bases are TGTGCCAGCAGCGAGCGGACAGGGTACTGGGAGACCCAGTACTTC.

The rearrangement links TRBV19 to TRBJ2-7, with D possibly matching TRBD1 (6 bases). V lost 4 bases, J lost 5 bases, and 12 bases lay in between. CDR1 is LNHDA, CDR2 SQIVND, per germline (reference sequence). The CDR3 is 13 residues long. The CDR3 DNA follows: TGTGCCAGTAGTAGGGGCAGGGGAGACGAGCAGTACTTC. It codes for CASSRGRGDEQYF.

CDR3 residues: CASSSDREDGYTF. The CDR3 DNA follows: TGCGCCAGCAGCTCGGACAGGGAGGATGGCTACACCTTC. V usage is TRBV5-1 and J usage is TRBJ1-2; 8 nucleotides align to TRBD1. CDR3 length equals 13 residues. The trim removed 3 bases at V and 6 bases at J, leaving 4 bases unmatched. The V gene's germline CDR1 is SGHRS and CDR2 YFSETQ. The whole variable domain, remainder taken from reference TRBV5-1 and TRBJ1-2, is KAGVTQTPRYLIKTRGQQVTLSCSPISGHRSVSWYQQTPGQGLQFLFEYFSETQRNKGNFPGRFSGRQFSNSRSEMNVSTLELGDSALYLCASSSDREDGYTFGSGTRLTVV.

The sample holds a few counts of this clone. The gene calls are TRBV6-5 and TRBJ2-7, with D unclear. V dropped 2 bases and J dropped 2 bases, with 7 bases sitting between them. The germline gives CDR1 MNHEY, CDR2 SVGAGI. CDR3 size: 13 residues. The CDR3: CASSYGQTYEQYF. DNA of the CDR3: TGTGCCAGCAGTTACGGTCAGACCTACGAGCAGTACTTC.

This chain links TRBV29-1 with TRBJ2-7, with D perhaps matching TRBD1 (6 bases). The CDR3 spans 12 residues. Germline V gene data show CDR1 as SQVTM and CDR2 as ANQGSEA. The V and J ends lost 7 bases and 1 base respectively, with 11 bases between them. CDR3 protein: CSAETGSYEQYF. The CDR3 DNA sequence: TGCAGCGCCGAAACAGGGTCCTACGAGCAGTACTTC.

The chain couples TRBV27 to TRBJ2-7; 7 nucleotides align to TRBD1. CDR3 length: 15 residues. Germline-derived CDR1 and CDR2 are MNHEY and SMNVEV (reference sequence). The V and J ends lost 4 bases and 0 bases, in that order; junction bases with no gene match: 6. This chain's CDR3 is CASSWSGTDSYEQYF. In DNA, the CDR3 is TGTGCCAGCAGTTGGTCCGGGACAGACTCCTACGAGCAGTACTTC.

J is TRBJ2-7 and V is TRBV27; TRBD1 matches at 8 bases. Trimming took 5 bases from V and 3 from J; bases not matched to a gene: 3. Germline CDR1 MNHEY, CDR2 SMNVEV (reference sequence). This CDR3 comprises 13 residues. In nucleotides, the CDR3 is TGTGCCAGCAGTGATACAGGGGGCTACGAGCAGTACTTC. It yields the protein CASSDTGGYEQYF.

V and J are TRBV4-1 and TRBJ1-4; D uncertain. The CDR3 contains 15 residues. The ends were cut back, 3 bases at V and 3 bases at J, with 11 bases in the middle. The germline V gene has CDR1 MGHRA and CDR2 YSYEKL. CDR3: CASSHPLDPNEKLFF. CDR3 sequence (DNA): TGCGCCAGCAGCCACCCCCTAGACCCTAATGAAAAACTGTTTTTT.

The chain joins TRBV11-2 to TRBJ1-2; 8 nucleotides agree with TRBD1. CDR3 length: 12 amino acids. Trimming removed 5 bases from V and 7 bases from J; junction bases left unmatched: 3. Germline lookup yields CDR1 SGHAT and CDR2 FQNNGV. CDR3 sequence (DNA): TGTGCCAGCAGCGCAGACAGGGGTGGCTACACCTTC. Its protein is CASSADRGGYTF.

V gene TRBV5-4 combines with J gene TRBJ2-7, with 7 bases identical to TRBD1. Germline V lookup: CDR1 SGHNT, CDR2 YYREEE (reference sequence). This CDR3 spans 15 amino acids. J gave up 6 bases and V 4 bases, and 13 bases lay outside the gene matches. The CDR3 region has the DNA TGTGCCAGCAGCCCCGGACAGGCCCTACGTTTCGAGCAGTACTTC. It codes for CASSPGQALRFEQYF.

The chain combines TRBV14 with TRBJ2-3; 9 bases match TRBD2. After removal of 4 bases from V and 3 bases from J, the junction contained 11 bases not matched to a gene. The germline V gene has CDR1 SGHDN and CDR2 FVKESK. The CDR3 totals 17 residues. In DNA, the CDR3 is TGTGCCAGCAGCCTTCCAAGGGGTAGCGGGGGAACAGATACGCAGTATTTT. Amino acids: CASSLPRGSGGTDTQYF.